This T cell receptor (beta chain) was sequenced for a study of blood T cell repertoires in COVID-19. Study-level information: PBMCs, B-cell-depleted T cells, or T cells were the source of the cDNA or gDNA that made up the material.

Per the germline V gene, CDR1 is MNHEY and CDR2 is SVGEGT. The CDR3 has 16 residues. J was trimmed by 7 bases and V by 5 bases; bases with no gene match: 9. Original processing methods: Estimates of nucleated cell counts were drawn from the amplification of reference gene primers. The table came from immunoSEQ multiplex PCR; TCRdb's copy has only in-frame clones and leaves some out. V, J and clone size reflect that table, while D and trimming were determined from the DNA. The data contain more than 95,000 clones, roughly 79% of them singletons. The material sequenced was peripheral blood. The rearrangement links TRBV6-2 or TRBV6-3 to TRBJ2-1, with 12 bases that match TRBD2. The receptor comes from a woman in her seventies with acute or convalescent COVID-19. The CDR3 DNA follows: TGTGCCAGCAGTCCCCCGACTAGCGGGAGAACGAATGAGCAGTTCTTC. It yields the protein CASSPPTSGRTNEQFF.